A selection of T cell receptor beta chains follows, all from one sample in a study of cytomegalovirus exposure and HLA in healthy donors. Method: immunoSEQ multiplex PCR; TCRdb's copy keeps in-frame clones and lacks some. This sample's table reports 35,000 or so clones. The source material was PBMCs. The receptors shown here come from a man in his forties in good health and CMV-seropositive. CDR3s include the opening cysteine and the closing phenylalanine or tryptophan. The D gene is left open where the match is weak.

cdr3_length | j_call | d_call | v_call | cdr3_nt | cdr3_aa
14 | TRBJ2-1 | - | TRBV2 | TGTGCCAGCAGTGTAGAGGCCACCTACAATGAGCAGTTCTTC | CASSVEATYNEQFF
16 | TRBJ2-1 | TRBD2 | TRBV11-2 | TGTGCCAGCAGCCCCCCGAGTAGCGGGAGCTACAATGAGCAGTTCTTC | CASSPPSSGSYNEQFF
14 | TRBJ2-1 | TRBD2 | TRBV2 | TGTGCCAGCAGGGCGGGACTAGCCGACAATGAGCAGTTCTTC | CASRAGLADNEQFF
13 | TRBJ2-2 | - | TRBV4-3 | TGCGCCAGCAGCCAAGTAGTCCCCGGGGAGCTGTTTTTT | CASSQVVPGELFF
15 | TRBJ1-2 | TRBD1 | TRBV9 | TGTGCCAGCAGCGCTTCCACAGGGGGCTCTGATGGCTACACCTTC | CASSASTGGSDGYTF
15 | TRBJ2-7 | TRBD1 | TRBV19 | TGTGCCAGTAGTGCCCCGGGACAGGGCACCTACGAGCAGTACTTC | CASSAPGQGTYEQYF
14 | TRBJ2-7 | - | TRBV11-3 | TGTGCCAGCAGCTTAGTGGGTAGCCGCTACGAGCAGTACTTC | CASSLVGSRYEQYF
15 | TRBJ1-5 | - | TRBV30 | TGTGCCTGGAGTGTAACAGGCGAGACGAGGCAGCCCCAGCATTTT | CAWSVTGETRQPQHF
17 | TRBJ2-3 | - | TRBV2 | TGTGCCAGCAGCCCCCAGGAGGGACGGGGAAGCACAGATACGCAGTATTTT | CASSPQEGRGSTDTQYF
15 | TRBJ2-1 | TRBD2 | TRBV5-4 | TGTGCCAGCAGCATTCAGCGGGAGGGCCGGGCTGAGCAGTTCTTC | CASSIQREGRAEQFF
16 | TRBJ2-3 | TRBD2 | TRBV7-2 | TGTGCCAGCAGCGGGGGACTAGCGGGAGTCACAGATACGCAGTATTTT | CASSGGLAGVTDTQYF
13 | TRBJ2-3 | - | TRBV11-3 | TGTGCCAGCAGCTTAGATTGGCTAGATACGCAGTATTTT | CASSLDWLDTQYF
14 | TRBJ2-7 | TRBD1 | TRBV29-1 | TGCAGCGTTGTCCGGGACAGGGCCTCCTACGAGCAGTACTTC | CSVVRDRASYEQYF
14 | TRBJ1-1 | - | TRBV4-2 | TGTGCCAGCAGCCAAGCCCGGGGGGGGACTGAAGCTTTCTTT | CASSQARGGTEAFF
16 | TRBJ2-7 | TRBD2 | TRBV7-2 | TGTGCCAGCAGCCCCAGCCGACTAGCGGGAGGCTACGAGCAGTACTTC | CASSPSRLAGGYEQYF
15 | TRBJ1-1 | TRBD1 | TRBV6-5 | TGTGCCAGCACCGAACGGACAGGGGGGTGGACTGAAGCTTTCTTT | CASTERTGGWTEAFF
16 | TRBJ2-5 | TRBD2 | TRBV7-9 | TGTGCCAGCAGCCGAGGGACTAGCGGACCCCAAGAGACCCAGTACTTC | CASSRGTSGPQETQYF
15 | TRBJ2-2 | TRBD1 | TRBV25-1 | TGTGCCAGCAGTGAGCTGACAGGGACGACCGGGGAGCTGTTTTTT | CASSELTGTTGELFF
17 | TRBJ2-3 | TRBD1 | TRBV7-2 | TGTGCCAGCAGCCTACGGGACAGGGTTACCTCCACAGATACGCAGTATTTT | CASSLRDRVTSTDTQYF
13 | TRBJ1-5 | - | TRBV5-1 | TGCGCCAGCAGCGTTGGGGCGGATCAGCCCCAGCATTTT | CASSVGADQPQHF
11 | TRBJ2-4 | - | TRBV11-2 | TGTGCCAGCAGCTTGCATCGAGATCAGTACTTC | CASSLHRDQYF
15 | TRBJ2-3 | - | TRBV7-3 | TGTGCCAGCAGCTTAATGAGGGCCGGCACAGATACGCAGTATTTT | CASSLMRAGTDTQYF
13 | TRBJ1-1 | TRBD1 | TRBV19 | TGTGCCAGTAGTATCAGGGGGCGCGAGAAAGCTTTCTTT | CASSIRGREKAFF
14 | TRBJ1-5 | - | TRBV2 | TGTGCCAGCAGTACGACAGATAATAATCAGCCCCAGCATTTT | CASSTTDNNQPQHF
13 | TRBJ1-5 | - | TRBV29-1 | TGCAGCGCCATGCAGGGTCCAAATCAGCCCCAGCATTTT | CSAMQGPNQPQHF
15 | TRBJ2-1 | TRBD2 | TRBV6-1 | TGTGCCAGCAGTTTTGGGGTAGCGGGAGGGAATGAGCAGTTCTTC | CASSFGVAGGNEQFF
17 | TRBJ1-1 | TRBD1 | TRBV30 | TGTGCCTGGAGTTCCTGGGGGACAGGGAATGTTAACGCTGAAGCTTTCTTT | CAWSSWGTGNVNAEAFF
11 | TRBJ2-3 | - | TRBV20-1 | TGCAGTGCTAGCCCTCTAGATACGCAGTATTTT | CSASPLDTQYF
17 | TRBJ2-7 | TRBD2 | TRBV7-9 | TGTGCCAGCAGCTTAATCGTGGGTGGGCTAGCGGGAGGCGAGCAGTACTTC | CASSLIVGGLAGGEQYF
13 | TRBJ2-7 | TRBD1 | TRBV5-1 | TGCGCCAGCAGCTACTCGGGACAGCCCGAGCAGTACTTC | CASSYSGQPEQYF
12 | TRBJ2-5 | - | TRBV7-2 | TGTGCCAGCGACAAGACAGGAGAGACCCAGTACTTC | CASDKTGETQYF
15 | TRBJ1-1 | - | TRBV19 | TGTGCCACCCTCGAGGGGGGGCGCAAATGGAGTGAGGCTTTCTTT | CATLEGGRKWSEAFF
16 | TRBJ1-3 | TRBD1 | TRBV5-5 | TGTGCCAGCAGCTTGGGACAGGGTTTCTCTGGAAACACCATATATTTT | CASSLGQGFSGNTIYF
14 | TRBJ2-1 | - | TRBV11-2 | TGTGCCAGCAGCTTTCAGGGCACCTACAATGAGCAGTTCTTC | CASSFQGTYNEQFF
14 | TRBJ2-7 | TRBD2 | TRBV19 | TGTGCCAGTAGTAACCTAGCGGGGGTGTACGAGCAGTACTTC | CASSNLAGVYEQYF
12 | TRBJ2-1 | - | TRBV27 | TGTGCCAGCAGTTTATCCTCCAATGAGCAGTTCTTC | CASSLSSNEQFF
15 | TRBJ1-4 | TRBD1 | TRBV7-8 | TGTGCCAGCAGCCCCGAACAGGGGACTAATGAAAAACTGTTTTTT | CASSPEQGTNEKLFF
16 | TRBJ2-3 | TRBD1 | TRBV5-1 | TGCGCCAGCAGCCGGGGACAGGGGGTAGGCACAGATACGCAGTATTTT | CASSRGQGVGTDTQYF
12 | TRBJ2-1 | TRBD2 | TRBV5-6 | TGTGCCAGCAGCGGGGGGGGGAGATCTCAGTTCTTC | CASSGGGRSQFF
16 | TRBJ2-4 | - | TRBV9 | TGTGCCAGCAGCCCCCGGGAGCGGCTAGCCAAAAACATTCAGTACTTC | CASSPRERLAKNIQYF
17 | TRBJ2-7 | TRBD2 | TRBV5-4 | TGTGCCAGCAGCTTGGCGGGACTAGCGGGAGGCTCCTACGAGCAGTACTTC | CASSLAGLAGGSYEQYF
15 | TRBJ2-7 | - | TRBV19 | TGTGCCAGTAGTAACACCGGACAGAGGGGCTACGAGCAGTACTTC | CASSNTGQRGYEQYF
15 | TRBJ2-1 | - | TRBV7-9 | TGTGCCAGCAGCCCCATGGGAGGTGTCTACAATGAGCAGTTCTTC | CASSPMGGVYNEQFF